This entry is about one TCR beta chain. Its antigen is still unknown. Assay used: immunoSEQ multiplex PCR; TCRdb lists only in-frame clones, some missing. This sample has some 500,000 clones; around 77% occur once, and the top ten carry around 12%. This entry comes from a study of shared clonotypes between healthy human individuals. Study-level results: With few donors, the genetic and exposure-history diversity represented was limited.

Germline-derived CDR1 and CDR2 are MNHEY and SMNVEV (reference sequence). The CDR3 has 15 residues. With V trimmed by 3 bases and J by 7 bases, 7 bases remained unmatched. Some 90 million PBMCs supplied genomic DNA for unsorted samples. The chain employs TRBV27 and TRBJ2-7; TRBD1 matches 12 bases. The source of this sequence is a woman between 40 and 55 years old in good health. Some clones in this sample may be carry-over from other donors' samples. The sample was PBMCs. The CDR3 loop reads CASSLSGTGGAEQYF. DNA for the CDR3: TGTGCCAGCAGTTTGTCCGGGACAGGGGGCGCGGAGCAGTACTTC.